The rows below give T cell receptor beta chains drawn from one sample of a study of cytotoxic CD8 clonotypes in ibrutinib-treated CLL. Profiling relied on immunoSEQ multiplex PCR, and the TCRdb table lists in-frame clones only, not all of them. Of hundreds of thousands of clones listed, about 61% are singletons. This specimen was PBMCs, taken after 36 months of ibrutinib treatment. These receptors all stem from a human donor with chronic lymphocytic leukemia. Both conserved end residues are part of each CDR3. A D gene is named only where the DNA matches it firmly. Only some rows state a clone size, as once, few, many or a class for expanded clones.

v_gene	j_gene	d_gene	abundance	len	CDR3nt	CDR3aa
TRBV28	TRBJ1-5	TRBD1	.	16	TGTGCCAGCAGCGATAGGACAGGGAAGAGCAATCAGCCCCAGCATTTT	CASSDRTGKSNQPQHF
TRBV5-1	TRBJ2-7	TRBD2	few	14	TGCGCCAGCAGCTTGGTAGGTCGCGGGGGCGAGCAGTACTTC	CASSLVGRGGEQYF
TRBV4-1	TRBJ2-7	TRBD1	.	16	TGCGCCAGCAGCCAAGGCTTAGGGACAGGGGCCTACGAGCAGTACTTC	CASSQGLGTGAYEQYF
TRBV11-2	TRBJ1-2	.	once	16	TGTGCCAGCAGCTTAGGTGCGGGGCGGGATAACTATGGCTACACCTTC	CASSLGAGRDNYGYTF
TRBV18	TRBJ1-6	TRBD1	few	17	TGTGCCAGCTCACAGGGACAGGCGCCGACCTATAATTCACCCCTCCACTTT	CASSQGQAPTYNSPLHF
TRBV27	TRBJ1-3	.	few	14	TGTGCCAGCAGTCTCCGGGACATCGGAAACACCATATATTTT	CASSLRDIGNTIYF
TRBV11-2	TRBJ2-7	.	.	16	TGTGCCAGCAGCTCGCTACAGGGTACAGTCGGGTACGAGCAGTACTTC	CASSSLQGTVGYEQYF
TRBV29-1	TRBJ2-1	TRBD1	.	14	TGCAGCGGCCAAGACAGGGGGCCCTACAATGAGCAGTTCTTC	CSGQDRGPYNEQFF
TRBV7-9	TRBJ1-3	TRBD1	few	17	TGTGCCAGCAGCTTAGGGACCGGGACAGGGGAAGGAAACACCATATATTTT	CASSLGTGTGEGNTIYF
TRBV19	TRBJ1-6	.	.	14	TGTGCCAGTAGTATCCGAGGAAATAATTCACCCCTCCACTTT	CASSIRGNNSPLHF
TRBV28	TRBJ2-1	.	.	13	TGTGCCAGCAGGTCGGACCTTAACAATGAGCAGTTCTTC	CASRSDLNNEQFF
TRBV2	TRBJ1-2	TRBD1	.	14	TGTGCCAGCTTGGGGGACAGGGTTTTCTATGGCTACACCTTC	CASLGDRVFYGYTF
TRBV7-9	TRBJ1-2	.	.	14	TGTGCCAGCAGCCATCGACTGTTACCTTATGGCTACACCTTC	CASSHRLLPYGYTF
TRBV5-1	TRBJ1-4	TRBD1	few	15	TGCGCCAGCAGCGGAGGGGACAGATCTAATGAAAAACTGTTTTTT	CASSGGDRSNEKLFF
TRBV5-4	TRBJ2-7	.	.	15	TGTGCCAGCAGCTTTCTGTCGGGAACAACCTACGAGCAGTACTTC	CASSFLSGTTYEQYF
TRBV5-4	TRBJ2-7	.	.	15	TGTGCCAGCAGCTTGGCCCGGGGGGCGGGATCCGAGCAGTACTTC	CASSLARGAGSEQYF
TRBV29-1	TRBJ1-1	.	.	14	TGCAGCGTCCTCGGAGGGACCCAGGGCACTGAAGCTTTCTTT	CSVLGGTQGTEAFF
TRBV4-1	TRBJ1-5	.	.	17	TGCGCCAGCAGCCCCCGAAGGGCGGACACCACAAATCAGCCCCAGCATTTT	CASSPRRADTTNQPQHF
TRBV5-6	TRBJ2-7	.	once	11	TGTGCCAGCAGCGGGGGGTACGAGCAGTACTTC	CASSGGYEQYF
TRBV27	TRBJ1-5	.	once	14	TGTGCCAGCAGTCCAGGACAGAGCAATCAGCCCCAGCATTTT	CASSPGQSNQPQHF
TRBV1	TRBJ2-2	.	.	19	TGCACCAGCGTCACCTTTCGGCATTCTACCCGACCACCTGGCGGGGAGCTGTTTTTT	CTSVTFRHSTRPPGGELFF
TRBV6-5	TRBJ2-5	.	.	14	TGTGCCAGCAGTTACTCGTTCCGCGAAGGGACCCAGTACTTC	CASSYSFREGTQYF
TRBV11-2	TRBJ1-5	.	.	15	TGTGCCAGCAGCCAAACAGGGATGGGCAATCAGCCCCAGCATTTT	CASSQTGMGNQPQHF